A selection of T cell receptor beta chains follows, all from one sample in a study of blood T cell repertoires in COVID-19. Using immunoSEQ multiplex PCR, the repertoire was profiled, and TCRdb retains in-frame clones only, with some absent. The table includes around 26,000 clones, 75% to 85% detected once. Specimen: peripheral blood. These receptors were collected from a human donor in a cohort sampled during active COVID-19. The CDR3 runs from the conserved cysteine through the conserved F or W.

TRBV2 CASQASEGSPLHF
TRBV4-2 CASSLIPGDTQYF
TRBV10-2 CASTPLGRGLKSTDTQYF
TRBV6-1 CASSEALRQGGSPYEQYF
TRBV7-9 CASSLAYGSTDTQYF
TRBV11-2 CASSLQGAGANVLTF
TRBV13 CASSLRLRLAGGETQYF
TRBV19 CASSIVGGEQYF
TRBV9 CASSVQFDTQYF
TRBV3-1/TRBV3-2 CASSEHAKGTEAFF
TRBV19 CASSSSGQVVNSPLHF
TRBV6-5 CASSPLKTGDQPQHF
TRBV4-1 CASSRDSNQPQHF
TRBV10-3 CAIRDRDLGSPLHF
TRBV24-1 CATSDLKREPRDTQYF
TRBV5-1 CASSLGGTQYNEQFF